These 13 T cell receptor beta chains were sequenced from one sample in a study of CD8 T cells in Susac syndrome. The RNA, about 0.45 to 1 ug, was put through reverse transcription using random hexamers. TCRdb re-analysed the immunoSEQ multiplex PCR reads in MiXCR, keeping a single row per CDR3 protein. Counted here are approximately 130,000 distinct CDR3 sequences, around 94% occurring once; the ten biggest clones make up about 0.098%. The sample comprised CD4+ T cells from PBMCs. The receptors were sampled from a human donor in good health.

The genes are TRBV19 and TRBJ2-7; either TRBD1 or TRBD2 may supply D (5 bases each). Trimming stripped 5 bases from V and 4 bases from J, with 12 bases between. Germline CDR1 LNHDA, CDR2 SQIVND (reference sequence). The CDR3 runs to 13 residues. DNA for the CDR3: TGTGCCAGTAGTCTTATCTGGGGGTACGAGCAGTACTTC. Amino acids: CASSLIWGYEQYF.

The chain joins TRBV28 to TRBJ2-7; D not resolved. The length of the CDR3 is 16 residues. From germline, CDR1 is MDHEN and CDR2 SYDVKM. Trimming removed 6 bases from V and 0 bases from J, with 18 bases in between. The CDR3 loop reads CASSHLAASDSYEQYF. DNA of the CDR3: TGTGCCAGCAGCCATCTTGCAGCCAGTGACTCCTACGAGCAGTACTTC.

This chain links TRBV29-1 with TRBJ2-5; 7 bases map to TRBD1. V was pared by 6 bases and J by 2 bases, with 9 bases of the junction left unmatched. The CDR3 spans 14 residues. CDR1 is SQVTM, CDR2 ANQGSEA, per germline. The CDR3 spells CSVADRVTQETQYF. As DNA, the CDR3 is TGCAGCGTAGCCGACAGGGTGACACAAGAGACCCAGTACTTC.

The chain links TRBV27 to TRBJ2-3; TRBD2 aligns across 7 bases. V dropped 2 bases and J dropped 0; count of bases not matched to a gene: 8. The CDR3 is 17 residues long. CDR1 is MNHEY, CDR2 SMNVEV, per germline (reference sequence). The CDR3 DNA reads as TGTGCCAGCAGTTTAAGGTCTAGCGGAACTAGCACAGATACGCAGTATTTT. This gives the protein CASSLRSSGTSTDTQYF.

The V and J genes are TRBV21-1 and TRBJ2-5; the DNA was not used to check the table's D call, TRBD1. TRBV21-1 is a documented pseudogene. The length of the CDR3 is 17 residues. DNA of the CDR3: TGTGCCAGCAGCAAAGAGGAGACAGGGGGGATTCAAGAGACCCAGTACTTC. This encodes CASSKEETGGIQETQYF.

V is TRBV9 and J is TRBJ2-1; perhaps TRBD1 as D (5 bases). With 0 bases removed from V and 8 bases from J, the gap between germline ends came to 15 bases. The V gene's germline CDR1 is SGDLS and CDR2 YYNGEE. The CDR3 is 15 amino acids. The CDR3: CASSVGGQGLDEQFF. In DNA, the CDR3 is TGTGCCAGCAGCGTAGGAGGCCAGGGCCTAGATGAGCAGTTCTTC.

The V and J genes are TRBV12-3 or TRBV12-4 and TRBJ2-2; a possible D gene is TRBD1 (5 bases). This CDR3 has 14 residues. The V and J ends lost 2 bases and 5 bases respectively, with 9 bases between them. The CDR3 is CASSLQGYTGELFF. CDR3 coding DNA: TGTGCCAGCAGTTTACAGGGTTATACCGGGGAGCTGTTTTTT.

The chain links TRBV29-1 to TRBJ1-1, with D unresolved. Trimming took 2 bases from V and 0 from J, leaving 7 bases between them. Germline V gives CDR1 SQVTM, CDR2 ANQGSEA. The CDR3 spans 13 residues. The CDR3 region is CSVERPLNTEAFF. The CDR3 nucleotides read TGCAGCGTTGAAAGGCCCCTGAACACTGAAGCTTTCTTT.

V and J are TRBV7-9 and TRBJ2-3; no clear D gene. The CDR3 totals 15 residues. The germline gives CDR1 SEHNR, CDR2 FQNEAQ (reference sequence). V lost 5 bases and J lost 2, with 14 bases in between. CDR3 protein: CASSPRLGATDTQYF. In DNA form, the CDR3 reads TGTGCCAGCAGCCCTCGTTTGGGTGCCACAGATACGCAGTATTTT.

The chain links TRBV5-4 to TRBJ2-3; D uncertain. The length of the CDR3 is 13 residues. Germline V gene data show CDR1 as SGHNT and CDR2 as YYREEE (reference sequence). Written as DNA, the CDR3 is TGTGTCGCTAAGGCGGCTAGCACAGATACGCAGTATTTT. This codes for CVAKAASTDTQYF.

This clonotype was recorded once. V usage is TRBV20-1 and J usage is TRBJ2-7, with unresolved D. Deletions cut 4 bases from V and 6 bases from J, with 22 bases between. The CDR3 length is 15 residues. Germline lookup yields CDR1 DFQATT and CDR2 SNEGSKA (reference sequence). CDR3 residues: CSAKLRTLKVFEQYF. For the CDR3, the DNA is TGCAGTGCTAAACTGAGGACCCTAAAGGTGTTCGAGCAGTACTTC.

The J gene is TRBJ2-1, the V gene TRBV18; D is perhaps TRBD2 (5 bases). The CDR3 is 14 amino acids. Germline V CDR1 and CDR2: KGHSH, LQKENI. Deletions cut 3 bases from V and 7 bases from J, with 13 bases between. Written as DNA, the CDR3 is TGTGCCAGCTCACCGGGTGGGAGTGGTAATGAGCAGTTCTTC. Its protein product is CASSPGGSGNEQFF. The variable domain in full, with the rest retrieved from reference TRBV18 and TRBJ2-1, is NAGVMQNPRHLVRRRGQEARLRCSPMKGHSHVYWYRQLPEEGLKFMVYLQKENIIDESGMPKERFSAEFPKEGPSILRIQQVVRGDSAAYFCASSPGGSGNEQFFGPGTRLTVL.

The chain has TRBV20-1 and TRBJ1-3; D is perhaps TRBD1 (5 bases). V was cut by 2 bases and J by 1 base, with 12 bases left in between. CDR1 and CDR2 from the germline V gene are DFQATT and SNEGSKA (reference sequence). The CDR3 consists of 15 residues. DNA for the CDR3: TGCAGTGCTAGATACCCAGGGCGGTCTGGAAACACCATATATTTT. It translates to CSARYPGRSGNTIYF.